The 20 T cell receptor beta chains in this list originate from one sample, sequenced in a study of CD8+CD57+ T cells in acquired aplastic anemia. The TCR beta profiling, which covered VDJ combination and CDR3 sequence, was carried out using genomic DNA as the template. TCRdb called the reads again in MiXCR, with one record for every CDR3 protein. The sample records 200,000 or so distinct CDR3 sequences, 64% being singletons. Sequenced: sorted CD4+, CD8+, or CD8+CD57+ T cells (not recorded which) from PBMCs. All receptors come from a human donor with severe aplastic anemia or a healthy control (not recorded which).

V usage is TRBV20-1 and J usage is TRBJ1-5, with 8 bases aligning to TRBD1. Losses at the gene ends were 4 bases for V and 6 bases for J; bases not matched to a gene: 8. In germline, CDR1 is DFQATT, CDR2 SNEGSKA (reference sequence). The CDR3 consists of 14 residues. CDR3 region: CSATPGQVRQPQHF. The CDR3 DNA sequence: TGCAGTGCTACACCGGGACAGGTCCGTCAGCCCCAGCATTTT.

In its sample, this clonotype was seen many times. The chain uses TRBV5-8 and TRBJ1-1, with D maybe TRBD1 (5 bases). The CDR3 sequence is 12 residues long. V lost 3 bases and J lost 6, with 9 bases in between. Germline values: CDR1 SGHTS, CDR2 YDEGEE. CDR3 sequence: CASSSGVAEAFF. The DNA of the CDR3 is TGTGCCAGCAGCTCGGGGGTGGCTGAAGCTTTCTTT.

Note on this clonotype: A clone one base away is much larger, so this may be a read error. The CDR3 end shows no conserved phenylalanine or tryptophan, and so a read error is likely. The chain is built from TRBV20-1 and TRBJ2-3, with D perhaps matching TRBD2 (6 bases). The germline V gene encodes CDR1 DFQATT and CDR2 SNEGSKA (reference sequence). The CDR3 has 14 amino acids. Deletions cut 5 bases from V and 7 bases from J, with 19 bases between. The CDR3 nucleotides read TGCAGTGCTTGGCAGGAGGGTCGATCTAATACGCAGTATCTT. Translated: CSAWQEGRSNTQYL.

The CDR3 reads CSAGQGHNTEAFF. CDR3 bases: TGCAGCGCTGGACAGGGTCACAACACTGAAGCTTTCTTT. This sequence joins TRBV29-1 and TRBJ1-1, with TRBD1 matching 8 bases. This CDR3 has 13 amino acids. Trimming cost V 7 bases and J 2 bases; bases outside gene matches: 6. Germline CDR1 is SQVTM and CDR2 is ANQGSEA.

This clonotype has ten or more counts. V is TRBV29-1 and J is TRBJ1-2; 9 nucleotides align to TRBD1. The CDR3 runs 21 residues. The V gene end was trimmed by 6 bases and the J gene end by 8 bases; junction bases not matched to a gene: 34. Germline assignment: CDR1 SQVTM and CDR2 ANQGSEA. The CDR3 nucleotides are TGCAGCGTGTGGACAGTTGTAACATTGTGGGGACAGGGAGAAATGTTTGAGGGCTACACCTTC. Translating it yields CSVWTVVTLWGQGEMFEGYTF. Looking up the rest from reference TRBV29-1 and TRBJ1-2 gives the full variable domain: SAVISQKPSRDICQRGTSLTIQCQVDSQVTMMFWYRQQPGQSLTLIATANQGSEATYESGFVIDKFPISRPNLTFSTLTVSNMSPEDSSIYLCSVWTVVTLWGQGEMFEGYTFGSGTRLTVV.

This clonotype was detected only a few times. The chain carries TRBV24-1 and TRBJ2-5; 8 positions agree with TRBD1. J was trimmed by 2 bases and V by 4 bases; bases with no gene match: 5. This CDR3 spans 15 amino acids. Germline CDR1 reads KGHDR; CDR2 reads SFDVKD. CDR3 sequence reads: CATSDPGQGQETQYF. The CDR3 DNA reads as TGTGCCACCAGTGACCCCGGACAGGGACAAGAGACCCAGTACTTC.

The chain has TRBV7-3 and TRBJ2-7; 7 bases map to TRBD1. V lost 5 bases, J lost 4 bases, and 11 bases stayed unmatched. The CDR3 is made up of 15 amino acids. Germline loops: CDR1 SGHTA, CDR2 FQGTGA. The CDR3 DNA follows: TGTGCCAGCAGCCCAGGGACAGTTGGGGTGTACGAGCAGTACTTC. This sequence encodes CASSPGTVGVYEQYF.

This clonotype has a handful of counts. CDR3 sequence reads: CSASLALSPLHF. The CDR3, as DNA: TGCAGTGCCAGCCTAGCCCTATCACCCCTCCACTTT. The chain joins TRBV20-1 to TRBJ1-6; D is ambiguous. The length of the CDR3 is 12 residues. Germline CDR1 DFQATT, CDR2 SNEGSKA (reference sequence). The V gene lost 6 bases and the J gene lost 10 bases, with 13 bases spanning the gap.

This clonotype was observed at least ten times. Written as DNA, the CDR3 is TGTGCCAGCAGCCTTACAGCGATGAACACTGAAGCTTTCTTT. Translated: CASSLTAMNTEAFF. The chain carries TRBV7-6 and TRBJ1-1; unclear D gene. From germline, CDR1 is SGHVS and CDR2 FNYEAQ. V was pared by 5 bases and J by 0 bases, with 10 bases between. The CDR3 has 14 amino acids. Supplemented by reference TRBV7-6 and TRBJ1-1, the full variable domain reads GAGVSQSPRYKVTKRGQDVALRCDPISGHVSLYWYRQALGQGPEFLTYFNYEAQQDKSGLPNDRFSAERPEGSISTLTIQRTEQRDSAMYRCASSLTAMNTEAFFGQGTRLTVV.

This clonotype was observed a handful of times. This chain links TRBV7-8 with TRBJ2-1; D is tentatively TRBD1 or TRBD2 (6 bases each). The CDR3 sequence is 17 residues long. Trimming left V 0 bases short and J 6 bases short, with 18 bases between. The V gene's germline CDR1 is SGHVS and CDR2 FQNEAQ. The CDR3 coding sequence is TGTGCCAGCAGCTTAGCAGGGGGGCGGGCCATGCTCAATGAGCAGTTCTTC. Protein product: CASSLAGGRAMLNEQFF.

This clonotype has just a few counts. The V call is TRBV7-2, the J call TRBJ2-7; 10 bases match TRBD2. Germline V gene data show CDR1 as SGHTA and CDR2 as FQGNSA. The junction had 4 bases not matched to a gene; V was cut back by 4 bases and J by 4 bases. The CDR3 covers 14 residues. CDR3 in DNA: TGTGCCAGCAGCTCTAGCGGGGGCGGGTACGAGCAGTACTTC. Translated: CASSSSGGGYEQYF.

This clonotype was observed once. This chain's CDR3 is CASRSGTGGNSPLHF. CDR3 sequence (DNA): TGTGCCAGCAGATCCGGGACAGGGGGTAATTCACCCCTCCACTTT. This sequence joins TRBV7-2 and TRBJ1-6, with 11 bases that match TRBD1. Germline V gives CDR1 SGHTA, CDR2 FQGNSA. V lost 6 bases to trimming and J lost 6 bases; unmatched junction nucleotides: 4. The CDR3 is made up of 15 amino acids.

This clonotype showed up many times. V and J are TRBV7-9 and TRBJ1-2; no clear D gene. Germline-derived CDR1 and CDR2 are SEHNR and FQNEAQ (reference sequence). This CDR3 is 13 amino acids long. With 5 bases removed from V and 4 bases from J, the gap between germline ends came to 11 bases. The CDR3, as DNA: TGTGCCAGCAGCCAAGACGGTGTCTATGGCTACACCTTC. This codes for CASSQDGVYGYTF.

The rearrangement uses TRBV20-1 and TRBJ1-5; D is ambiguous. The CDR3 extends over 14 amino acids. V gave up 2 bases and J gave up 0 bases, with 8 bases separating them. Germline CDR1 DFQATT, CDR2 SNEGSKA (reference sequence). The CDR3 DNA follows: TGCAGTGCTAGACTTGACCATAGCAATCAGCCCCAGCATTTT. This gives the protein CSARLDHSNQPQHF.

Remarks on this clonotype: At one boundary the junction diverges from the germline segment, which might be a read error. V gene TRBV4-1 combines with J gene TRBJ2-7; 8 positions match TRBD1. Germline CDR1 reads MGHRA; CDR2 reads YSYEKL. The CDR3 length is 15 residues. CDR3 in DNA: TGCGCCAACAGCATCCGGGACAGGAGGCTCGACGAGCAGTACTTC. Translating gives CANSIRDRRLDEQYF.

The V and J genes are TRBV2 and TRBJ1-1; the D gene is possibly TRBD1 (5 bases). The CDR3 totals 15 residues. V shed 8 bases and J shed 1 base, with 17 bases lying between them. Germline assignment: CDR1 SNHLY and CDR2 FYNNEI. This CDR3 is CASPKGSRTNTEAFF. For the CDR3, the DNA is TGTGCCAGCCCCAAGGGGTCCCGAACGAACACTGAAGCTTTCTTT.

The chain links TRBV10-3 to TRBJ2-2; 8 nucleotides match TRBD1. The CDR3 length is 15 residues. Unmatched junction bases numbered 10, after V lost 11 bases and J lost 2 bases. CDR1 ENHRY and CDR2 SYGVKD come from the germline V gene. CDR3 residues: CAAKTGAENTGELFF. The CDR3, as DNA: TGTGCCGCCAAGACAGGGGCAGAAAACACCGGGGAGCTGTTTTTT.

The chain is built from TRBV7-9 and TRBJ2-7; D ambiguous. V shed 6 bases and J shed 7 bases, with 10 bases lying between them. This CDR3 region has 11 residues. Germline V gives CDR1 SEHNR, CDR2 FQNEAQ (reference sequence). The CDR3: CASSQLREQYF. CDR3 DNA sequence: TGTGCCAGCAGTCAGTTAAGGGAGCAGTACTTC.

The gene calls are TRBV20-1 and TRBJ2-3; 7 positions match TRBD2. Germline V gene sequence: CDR1 DFQATT, CDR2 SNEGSKA (reference sequence). Trimming removed 0 bases from V and 4 bases from J; junction bases left unmatched: 7. This CDR3 has 15 amino acids. CDR3 nucleotides: TGCAGTGCTAGAGATAGTGCGGGAGTTGCAGATACGCAGTATTTT. Protein product: CSARDSAGVADTQYF.

V gene TRBV19 combines with J gene TRBJ2-2, with 9 bases fitting TRBD1. CDR1 is LNHDA and CDR2 is SQIVND in the germline V gene (reference sequence). The CDR3 extends over 15 amino acids. V was pared by 5 bases and J by 6 bases, with 7 bases of the junction left unmatched. CDR3 DNA sequence: TGTGCCAGTAGTGTGGGACAGGGTCTATCCGGGGAGCTGTTTTTT. This gives the protein CASSVGQGLSGELFF. Variable domain in full (rest from reference TRBV19 and TRBJ2-2): DGGITQSPKYLFRKEGQNVTLSCEQNLNHDAMYWYRQDPGQGLRLIYYSQIVNDFQKGDIAEGYSVSREKKESFPLTVTSAQKNPTAFYLCASSVGQGLSGELFFGEGSRLTVL.